The clone carrying this TCR beta chain was seen a few times. The record originates from a study of T cells after yellow fever vaccination. In TCRdb, the 5' RACE reads were re-called with MiXCR into one record per CDR3 protein. The sample records under 95,000 distinct CDR3 sequences, around 7.7% being singletons. The ends were cut back, 6 bases at V and 6 bases at J, with 19 bases in the middle. The CDR3 is made up of 15 amino acids. The sequenced sample was CD8+ T cells sorted from PBMCs, obtained about 10 days after the first yellow fever vaccination. The receptor's source is a man between 18 and 35 years old who received the YFV17D yellow fever vaccine. V usage is TRBV12-3 or TRBV12-4 and J usage is TRBJ2-3; possible D gene TRBD1, 6 bases. The CDR3 DNA reads TGTGCCAGCAGCCAACAATTCCAGGGGTCTGATACGCAGTATTTT. Its translation is CASSQQFQGSDTQYF.